One sample yielded the 19 T cell receptor beta chains listed below, sequenced in a study of identical twins. One entry per CDR3 protein results from TCRdb running MiXCR on the 5' RACE reads. The sample lists about 340,000 distinct CDR3 sequences; roughly an eighth were seen once. The same data also went into a second study, on yellow fever vaccine responses in identical twins.

What was sequenced was CD8+ T cells sorted from blood. The receptors derive from a woman aged 18-35 years in good health.

This clonotype was seen at least ten times. This rearrangement joins TRBV6-4 to TRBJ2-3; TRBD2 matches 10 bases. This CDR3 has 14 amino acids. Germline V CDR1 and CDR2: MRHNA, SNTAGT. Germline trimming cut 6 bases from V and 4 bases from J; bases unmatched to any gene: 4. CDR3 in amino acids: CASSDGLAADTQYF. CDR3 in DNA: TGTGCCAGCAGCGACGGACTAGCGGCAGATACGCAGTATTTT.

This clonotype was counted at least ten times. This chain joins TRBV10-3 and TRBJ2-5; D is ambiguous. The CDR3 consists of 13 residues. The V end was cut by 1 base, the J end by 5 bases, with 8 bases between. In germline, CDR1 is ENHRY, CDR2 SYGVKD. Here the CDR3 DNA reads TGTGCCATCAGTGAGTGGAGTACGGAGACCCAGTACTTC. It yields the protein CAISEWSTETQYF.

The chain has TRBV6-2 or TRBV6-3 and TRBJ2-7; D ambiguous. With 5 bases removed from V and 4 bases from J, the gap between germline ends came to 9 bases. Germline loops: CDR1 MNHEY, CDR2 SVGEGT. The CDR3 extends over 12 amino acids. This chain's CDR3 is CASSPGLYEQYV. CDR3 DNA: TGTGCCAGCAGTCCCGGGCTATACGAGCAGTACGTC.

This clonotype was found a few times. The rearrangement uses TRBV9 and TRBJ2-7; D may be TRBD2 (5 bases). V was pared by 6 bases and J by 3 bases, with 13 bases between. Germline V gives CDR1 SGDLS, CDR2 YYNGEE. The CDR3 loop spans 13 amino acids. CDR3 sequence (DNA): TGTGCCAGCATAGTTCCCCGGGGCTACGAGCAGTACGTC. It translates to CASIVPRGYEQYV.

This clonotype has more than one count but fewer than ten. The chain couples TRBV15 to TRBJ2-7; D is unresolved. Germline V gene lookup returns CDR1 LNHNV and CDR2 YYDKDF (reference sequence). Between the trimmed V and J ends, which lost 0 bases and 4 bases, there was a span of 10 bases. This CDR3 region has 14 residues. In DNA form, the CDR3 reads TGTGCCACCAGCAGAGATGGTGTCGGATACGAGCAGTACGTC. Translation gives CATSRDGVGYEQYV.

This clonotype appeared a few times. This sequence joins TRBV9 and TRBJ2-4, with 9 bases lining up with TRBD1. Germline trimming cut 3 bases from V and 1 base from J; bases unmatched to any gene: 8. CDR3 size: 17 residues. Germline V gene sequence: CDR1 SGDLS, CDR2 YYNGEE. CDR3 region: CASSGQGDSLAKNIQYF. CDR3 bases: TGTGCCAGCAGCGGACAGGGGGACAGTCTGGCCAAAAACATTCAGTACTTC.

The genes are TRBV6-2 or TRBV6-3 and TRBJ1-1; D remains unclear. Germline values: CDR1 MNHEY, CDR2 SVGEGT. The CDR3 has 12 amino acids. V lost 6 bases and J 1 base, leaving 6 bases between the germline ends. CDR3 loop: CASRRRNTEAFF. CDR3 coding DNA: TGTGCCAGCAGGCGGCGGAACACTGAAGCTTTCTTT.

This chain links TRBV12-3 or TRBV12-4 with TRBJ1-2; no firm D call. The CDR3 loop spans 11 amino acids. The ends were cut back, 6 bases at V and 6 bases at J, with 8 bases in the middle. The CDR3 sequence is CASRSGNGYTF. CDR3 nucleotide sequence: TGTGCCAGCAGATCGGGGAATGGCTACACCTTC.

This clonotype was counted a few times. The chain couples TRBV7-9 to TRBJ2-2, with a weak D call TRBD1 (6 bases). Germline CDR1 SEHNR, CDR2 FQNEAQ (reference sequence). This CDR3 has 17 residues. The V end was cut by 5 bases, the J end by 1 base, with 17 bases between. The CDR3 spells CASSKVVQGWNTGELFF. In DNA form, the CDR3 reads TGTGCCAGCAGCAAGGTTGTACAGGGTTGGAACACCGGGGAGCTGTTTTTT.

This clonotype was observed at least ten times. V usage is TRBV12-3 or TRBV12-4 and J usage is TRBJ2-2; D unresolved. The CDR3 sequence is 15 residues long. With 3 bases removed from V and 6 bases from J, the gap between germline ends came to 14 bases. The CDR3 is CASSFRADGAGELFF. DNA of the CDR3: TGTGCCAGCAGTTTTAGGGCCGATGGCGCCGGGGAGCTGTTTTTT.

J is TRBJ1-3 and V is TRBV10-3; D is unresolved. This CDR3 is built from 14 residues. The germline CDR1 and CDR2 sequences are ENHRY and SYGVKD. The germline V and J ends were trimmed by 11 bases and 9 bases, with 23 bases remaining between them. The CDR3 DNA reads as TGTGCCGTCCAGTCCCCCCACGACGACGGCACCATATATTTT. Translated, it gives CAVQSPHDDGTIYF.

This clonotype has just a few counts. The chain couples TRBV4-1 to TRBJ2-5; D is unclear. V was cut by 1 base and J by 1 base, with 10 bases left in between. There are 15 residues in the CDR3. CDR1 and CDR2 (germline): MGHRA, YSYEKL. The CDR3, as DNA: TGCGCCAGCAGCCAAGCGGGCAGGCCCCAAGAGACCCAGTACTTC. Translating gives CASSQAGRPQETQYF.

This clonotype was detected many times. The rearrangement uses TRBV12-3 or TRBV12-4 and TRBJ2-1, with TRBD2 matching 9 bases. The V and J ends lost 3 bases and 12 bases, in that order; junction bases with no gene match: 0. This CDR3 contains 11 residues. DNA of the CDR3: TGTGCCAGCAGTTTTAGCGGGGGGCAGTTCTTC. Translated: CASSFSGGQFF.

The chain recombines TRBV20-1 with TRBJ2-2, with unresolved D. V lost 1 base and J lost 6, with 18 bases in between. This CDR3 is built from 16 residues. Germline assignment: CDR1 DFQATT and CDR2 SNEGSKA (reference sequence). As DNA, the CDR3 is TGCAGTGCTAGAGTGAACCCGCTAGTCCCCGCCGGGGAGCTGTTTTTT. Encoded protein: CSARVNPLVPAGELFF.

This clonotype has just a few counts. The V gene is TRBV9, the J gene TRBJ2-7, with TRBD2 matching over 7 bases. V trimming: 4 bases; J trimming: 5 bases; junction bases outside the gene matches: 9. The CDR3 is 14 amino acids. The germline V gene encodes CDR1 SGDLS and CDR2 YYNGEE. As DNA, the CDR3 is TGTGCCAGCAGCCTCCCTGGTGGGGGGGACGAGCAGTACTTC. Protein: CASSLPGGGDEQYF.

The chain employs TRBV6-2 or TRBV6-3 and TRBJ2-1, with D hard to call. The V gene's germline CDR1 is MNHEY and CDR2 SVGEGT. The V gene lost 7 bases and the J gene lost 4 bases, with 14 bases spanning the gap. There are 14 residues in the CDR3. This CDR3 reads CASIASSGYNEQFF. The CDR3 DNA reads as TGTGCCAGCATTGCCAGTTCCGGTTACAATGAGCAGTTCTTC.

Ten or more counts support this clonotype. The CDR3, as DNA: TGTGCCAGCAGTGCTTTGTTGGGGGCCGGGTATGGCTACACCTTC. Amino acid sequence: CASSALLGAGYGYTF. The chain has TRBV27 and TRBJ1-2, with D possibly being TRBD1 (6 bases). This CDR3 is 15 amino acids long. Germline V gives CDR1 MNHEY, CDR2 SMNVEV (reference sequence). V gave up 5 bases and J gave up 5 bases, with 18 bases separating them.

The chain links TRBV7-8 to TRBJ2-2, with D uncertain. V gave up 4 bases and J gave up 2 bases, with 11 bases separating them. There are 15 residues in the CDR3. The germline CDR1 and CDR2 sequences are SGHVS and FQNEAQ. For the CDR3, the DNA is TGTGCCAGCAGCTCTAGTCTGGCCAACACCGGGGAGCTGTTTTTT. This translates into CASSSSLANTGELFF. The full variable domain, rest sourced from reference TRBV7-8 and TRBJ2-2, is GAGVSQSPRYKVAKRGQDVALRCDPISGHVSLFWYQQALGQGPEFLTYFQNEAQLDKSGLPSDRFFAERPEGSVSTLKIQRTQQEDSAVYLCASSSSLANTGELFFGEGSRLTVL.

The V call is TRBV4-1, the J call TRBJ2-1; D uncertain. The CDR3 spans 15 residues. Germline V CDR1 and CDR2: MGHRA, YSYEKL. The V and J ends lost 0 bases and 0 bases respectively, with 6 bases between them. CDR3 DNA: TGCGCCAGCAGCCAAGACCCATTCTCCTACAATGAGCAGTTCTTC. This sequence encodes CASSQDPFSYNEQFF.